This TCR beta chain was identified in a study of Tregs in tolerant kidney transplant recipients. Study-wide results and limits: Donor-specific Treg expansion exceeded global Treg expansion in tolerant patients, suggesting antigen drive. Changing PCR primers prevented nucleotide comparison between some patients' samples.

Related graft donors supplied nonmyeloablative bone marrow transplants, and mixed chimerism was transient. As to this clone: Its antigen is currently unknown.

The repertoire was sequenced with immunoSEQ multiplex PCR; TCRdb's copy has only in-frame clones and lacks some. This table holds 50,000 to 65,000 clones, about 90% found once. The CDR3 is 15 residues long. Germline loops: CDR1 MNHEY, CDR2 SVGAGI. V lost 6 bases, J lost 0 bases, and 12 bases lay in between. The chain employs TRBV6-5 and TRBJ2-1; a possible D gene is TRBD1 (6 bases). The source of this sequence is a human patient who received a combined kidney and bone marrow transplant. A subset of T cells may come from the graft donor. Sequenced material: CD4+ T cells from blood (PBMCs), taken 6 months after the transplant. The CDR3 sequence is CASSPGTSSYNEQFF. Here the CDR3 DNA reads TGTGCCAGCAGCCCCGGGACATCCTCCTACAATGAGCAGTTCTTC.